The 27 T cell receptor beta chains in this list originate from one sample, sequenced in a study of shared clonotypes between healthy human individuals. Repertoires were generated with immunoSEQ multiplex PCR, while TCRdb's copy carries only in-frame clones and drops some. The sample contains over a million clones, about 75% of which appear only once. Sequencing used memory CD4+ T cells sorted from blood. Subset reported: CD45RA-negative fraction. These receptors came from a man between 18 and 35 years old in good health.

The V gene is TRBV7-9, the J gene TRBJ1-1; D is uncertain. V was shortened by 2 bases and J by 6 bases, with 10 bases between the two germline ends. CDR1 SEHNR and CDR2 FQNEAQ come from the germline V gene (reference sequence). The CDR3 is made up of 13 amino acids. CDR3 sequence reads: CASSLSGPAEAFF. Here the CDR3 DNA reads TGTGCCAGCAGCTTATCAGGTCCGGCTGAAGCTTTCTTT.

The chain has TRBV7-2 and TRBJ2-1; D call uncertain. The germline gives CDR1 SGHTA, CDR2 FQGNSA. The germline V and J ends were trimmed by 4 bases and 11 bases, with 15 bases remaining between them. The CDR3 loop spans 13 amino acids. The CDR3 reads CASSSAADLQQFF. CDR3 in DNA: TGTGCCAGCAGCTCCGCCGCCGATCTCCAGCAGTTCTTC.

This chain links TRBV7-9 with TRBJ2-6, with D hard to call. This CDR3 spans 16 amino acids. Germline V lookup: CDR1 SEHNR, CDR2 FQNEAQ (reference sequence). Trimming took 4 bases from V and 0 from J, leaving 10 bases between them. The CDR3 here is CASSSGVLSGANVLTF. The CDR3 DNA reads TGTGCCAGCAGCTCTGGGGTCCTCTCTGGGGCCAACGTCCTGACTTTC. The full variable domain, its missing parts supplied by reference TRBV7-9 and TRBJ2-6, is DTGVSQNPRHKITKRGQNVTFRCDPISEHNRLYWYRQTLGQGPEFLTYFQNEAQLEKSRLLSDRFSAERPKGSFSTLEIQRTEQGDSAMYLCASSSGVLSGANVLTFGAGSRLTVL.

CDR3 nucleotides: TGTGCCAGCAGTGCTAGGGACAGCTACGAGCAGTACTTC. This codes for CASSARDSYEQYF. V usage is TRBV25-1 and J usage is TRBJ2-7; 7 nucleotides agree with TRBD1. V lost 4 bases and J lost 3; bases outside the gene matches: 3. This CDR3 comprises 13 residues. Germline CDR1 reads MGHDK; CDR2 reads SYGVNS.

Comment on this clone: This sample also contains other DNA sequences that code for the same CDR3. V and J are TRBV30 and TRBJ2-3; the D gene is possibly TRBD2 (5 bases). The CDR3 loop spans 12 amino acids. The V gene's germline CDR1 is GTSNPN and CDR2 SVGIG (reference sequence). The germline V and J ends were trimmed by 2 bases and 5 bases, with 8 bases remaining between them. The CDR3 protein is CAWSTSGDTQYF. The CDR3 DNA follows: TGTGCCTGGAGTACCAGCGGAGATACGCAGTATTTT. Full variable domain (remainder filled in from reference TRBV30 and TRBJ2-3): SQTIHQWPATLVQPVGSPLSLECTVEGTSNPNLYWYRQAAGRGLQLLFYSVGIGQISSEVPQNLSASRPQDRQFILSSKKLLLSDSGFYLCAWSTSGDTQYFGPGTRLTVL.

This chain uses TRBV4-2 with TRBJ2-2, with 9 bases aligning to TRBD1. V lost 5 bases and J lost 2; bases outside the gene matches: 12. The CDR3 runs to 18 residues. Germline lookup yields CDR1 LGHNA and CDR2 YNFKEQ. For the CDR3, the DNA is TGTGCCAGCAGCTCTTTGGGACAGGGCCTAACCAACACCGGGGAGCTGTTTTTT. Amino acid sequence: CASSSLGQGLTNTGELFF.

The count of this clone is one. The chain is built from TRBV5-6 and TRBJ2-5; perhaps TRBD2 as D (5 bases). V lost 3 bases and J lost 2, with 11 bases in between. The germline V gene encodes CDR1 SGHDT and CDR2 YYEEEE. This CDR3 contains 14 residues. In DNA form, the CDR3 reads TGTGCCAGCAGCTCTGCTAGCCAGCAAGAGACCCAGTACTTC. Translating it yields CASSSASQQETQYF.

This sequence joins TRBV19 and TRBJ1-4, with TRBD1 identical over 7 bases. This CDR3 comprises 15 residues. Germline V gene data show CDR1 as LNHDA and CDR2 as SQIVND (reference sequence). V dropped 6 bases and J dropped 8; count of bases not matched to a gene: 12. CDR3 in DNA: TGTGCCAGTAGCCCTGAGGGGGCTGTTTGGGAAAAACTGTTTTTT. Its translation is CASSPEGAVWEKLFF.

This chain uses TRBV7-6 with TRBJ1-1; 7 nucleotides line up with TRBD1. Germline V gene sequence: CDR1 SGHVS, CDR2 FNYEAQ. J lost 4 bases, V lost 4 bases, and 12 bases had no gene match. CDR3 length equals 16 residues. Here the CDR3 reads CASSSQRLAGGTEAFF. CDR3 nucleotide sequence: TGTGCCAGCAGCTCCCAGCGGCTAGCAGGGGGCACTGAAGCTTTCTTT. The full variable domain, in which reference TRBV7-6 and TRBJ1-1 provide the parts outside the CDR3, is GAGVSQSPRYKVTKRGQDVALRCDPISGHVSLYWYRQALGQGPEFLTYFNYEAQQDKSGLPNDRFSAERPEGSISTLTIQRTEQRDSAMYRCASSSQRLAGGTEAFFGQGTRLTVV.

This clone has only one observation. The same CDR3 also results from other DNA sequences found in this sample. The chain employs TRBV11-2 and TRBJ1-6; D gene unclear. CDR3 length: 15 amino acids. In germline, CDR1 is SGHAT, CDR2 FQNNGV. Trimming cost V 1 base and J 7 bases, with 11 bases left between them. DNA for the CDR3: TGTGCCAGCAGCTTAGTATCCAGGAGGAATTCACCCCTCCACTTT. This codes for CASSLVSRRNSPLHF.

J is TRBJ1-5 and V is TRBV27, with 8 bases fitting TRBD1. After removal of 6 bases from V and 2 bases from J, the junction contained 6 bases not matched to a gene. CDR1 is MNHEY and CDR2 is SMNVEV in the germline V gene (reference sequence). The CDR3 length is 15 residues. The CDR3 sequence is CASRRYRGGNQPQHF. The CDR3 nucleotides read TGTGCCAGCAGGCGTTACAGGGGGGGCAATCAGCCCCAGCATTTT.

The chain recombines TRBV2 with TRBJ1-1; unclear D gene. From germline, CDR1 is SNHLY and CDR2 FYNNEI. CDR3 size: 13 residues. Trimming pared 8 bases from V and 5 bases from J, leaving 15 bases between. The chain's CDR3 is CASSYYGRTEAFF. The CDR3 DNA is TGTGCCAGCTCTTACTACGGCAGAACTGAAGCTTTCTTT.

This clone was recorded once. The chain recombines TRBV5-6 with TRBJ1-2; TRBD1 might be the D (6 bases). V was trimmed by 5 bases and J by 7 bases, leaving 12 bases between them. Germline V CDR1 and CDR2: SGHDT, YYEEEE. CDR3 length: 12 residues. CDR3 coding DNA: TGTGCCAGCAGTTACAGGGTTGGTGGCTACACCTTC. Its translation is CASSYRVGGYTF.

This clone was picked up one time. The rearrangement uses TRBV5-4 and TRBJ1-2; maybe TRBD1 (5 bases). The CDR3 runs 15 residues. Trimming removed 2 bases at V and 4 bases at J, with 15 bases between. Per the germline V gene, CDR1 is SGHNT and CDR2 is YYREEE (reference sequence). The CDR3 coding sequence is TGTGCCAGCAGCTTCGCAGGGCGACGTCCCTATGGCTACACCTTC. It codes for CASSFAGRRPYGYTF.

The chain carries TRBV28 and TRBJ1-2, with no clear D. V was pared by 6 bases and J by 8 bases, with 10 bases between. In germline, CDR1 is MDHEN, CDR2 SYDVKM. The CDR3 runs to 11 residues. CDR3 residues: CASSTERGYTF. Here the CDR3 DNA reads TGTGCCAGCAGCACAGAAAGGGGCTACACCTTC.

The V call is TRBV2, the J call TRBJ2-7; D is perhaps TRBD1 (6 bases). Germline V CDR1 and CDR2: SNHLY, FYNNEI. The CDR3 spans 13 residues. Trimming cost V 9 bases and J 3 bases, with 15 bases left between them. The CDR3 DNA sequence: TGTGCCAGAGGGGGTTCAGCTAGCTACGAGCAGTACTTC. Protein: CARGGSASYEQYF. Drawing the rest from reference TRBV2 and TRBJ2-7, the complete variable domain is EPEVTQTPSHQVTQMGQEVILRCVPISNHLYFYWYRQILGQKVEFLVSFYNNEISEKSEIFDDQFSVERPDGSNFTLKIRSTKLEDSAMYFCARGGSASYEQYFGPGTRLTVT.

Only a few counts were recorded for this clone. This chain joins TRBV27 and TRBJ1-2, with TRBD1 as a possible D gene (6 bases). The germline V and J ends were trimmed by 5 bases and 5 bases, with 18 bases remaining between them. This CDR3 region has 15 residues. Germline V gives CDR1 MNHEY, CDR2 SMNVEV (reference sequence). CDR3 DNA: TGTGCCAGCAGTCTTAGAGGGGACACAGGGTATGGCTACACCTTC. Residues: CASSLRGDTGYGYTF.

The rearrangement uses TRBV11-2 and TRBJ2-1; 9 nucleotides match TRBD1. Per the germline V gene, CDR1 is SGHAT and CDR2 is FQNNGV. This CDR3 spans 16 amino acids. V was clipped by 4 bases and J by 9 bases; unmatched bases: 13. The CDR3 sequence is CASSYSGTGRGGEQFF. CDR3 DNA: TGTGCCAGCAGCTATTCCGGGACAGGGAGGGGGGGTGAGCAGTTCTTC.

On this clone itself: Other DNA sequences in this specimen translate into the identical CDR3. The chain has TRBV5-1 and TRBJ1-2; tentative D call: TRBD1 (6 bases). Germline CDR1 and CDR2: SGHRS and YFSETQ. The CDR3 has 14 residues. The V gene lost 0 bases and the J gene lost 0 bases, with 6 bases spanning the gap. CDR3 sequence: CASSLGTANYGYTF. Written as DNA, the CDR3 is TGCGCCAGCAGCTTGGGGACAGCTAACTATGGCTACACCTTC.

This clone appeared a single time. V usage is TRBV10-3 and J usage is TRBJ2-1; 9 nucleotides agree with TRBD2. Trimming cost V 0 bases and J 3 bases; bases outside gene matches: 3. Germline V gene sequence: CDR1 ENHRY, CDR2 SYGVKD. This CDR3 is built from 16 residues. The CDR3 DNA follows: TGTGCCATCAGTGAGTCGGTAGCGGGAGTCTACAATGAGCAGTTCTTC. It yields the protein CAISESVAGVYNEQFF.

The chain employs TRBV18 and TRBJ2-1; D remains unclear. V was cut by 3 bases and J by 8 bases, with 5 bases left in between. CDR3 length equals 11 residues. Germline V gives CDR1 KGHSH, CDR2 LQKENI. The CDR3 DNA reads TGTGCCAGCTCACCCAAGGATGAGCAGTTCTTC. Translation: CASSPKDEQFF.

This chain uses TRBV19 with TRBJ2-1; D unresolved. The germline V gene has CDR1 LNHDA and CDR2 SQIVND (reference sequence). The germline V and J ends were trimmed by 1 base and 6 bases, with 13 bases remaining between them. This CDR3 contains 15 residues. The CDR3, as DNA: TGTGCCAGTAGTATAGGGCTGCGCTCTGGCAATGAGCAGTTCTTC. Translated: CASSIGLRSGNEQFF.

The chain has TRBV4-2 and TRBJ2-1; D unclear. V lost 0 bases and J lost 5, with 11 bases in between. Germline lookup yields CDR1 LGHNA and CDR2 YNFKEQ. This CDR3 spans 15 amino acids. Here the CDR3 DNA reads TGTGCCAGCAGCCAAGATTTGGGTGGGAACAATGAGCAGTTCTTC. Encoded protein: CASSQDLGGNNEQFF.

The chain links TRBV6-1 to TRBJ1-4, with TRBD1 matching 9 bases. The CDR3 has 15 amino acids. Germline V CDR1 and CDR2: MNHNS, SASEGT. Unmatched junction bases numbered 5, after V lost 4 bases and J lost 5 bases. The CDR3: CASSGFTGGNEKLFF. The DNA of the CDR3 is TGTGCCAGCAGTGGATTTACAGGGGGCAATGAAAAACTGTTTTTT.

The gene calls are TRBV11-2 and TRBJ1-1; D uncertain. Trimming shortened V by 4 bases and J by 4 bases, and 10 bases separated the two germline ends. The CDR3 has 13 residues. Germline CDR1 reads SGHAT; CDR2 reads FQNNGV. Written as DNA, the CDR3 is TGTGCCAGCAGCTCCCGGTCTGTCACTGAAGCTTTCTTT. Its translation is CASSSRSVTEAFF.

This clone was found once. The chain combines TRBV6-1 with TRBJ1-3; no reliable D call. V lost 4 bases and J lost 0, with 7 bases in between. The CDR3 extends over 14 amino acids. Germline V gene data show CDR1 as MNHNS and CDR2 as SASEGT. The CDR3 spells CASSGQASGNTIYF. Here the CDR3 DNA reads TGTGCCAGCAGTGGGCAGGCCTCTGGAAACACCATATATTTT.

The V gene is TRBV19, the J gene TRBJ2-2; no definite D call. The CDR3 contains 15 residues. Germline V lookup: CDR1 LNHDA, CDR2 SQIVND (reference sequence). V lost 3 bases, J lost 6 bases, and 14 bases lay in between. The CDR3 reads CASSMGTLDAGELFF. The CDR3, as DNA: TGTGCCAGTAGTATGGGAACCCTCGACGCCGGGGAGCTGTTTTTT.